This T cell receptor beta chain came from a study of beta chain features in type 1 diabetes (dated 2018 in TCRdb). Describing the broader study: No differences in mean age, gender distribution, total cell number or subset yield were found between patients and healthy donors. A total of about 110 million sorted cells were examined across all samples, and the number of cells per subset was strongly correlated with RNA yield. In the study, recently diagnosed type 1 diabetes patients and matched healthy donors were compared on the TCRB repertoires of their sorted circulating CD4+ T cell subsets. Regulatory and stem cell-like memory subsets were obtained from only 8 patients and about eight healthy donors, while naive and central memory subsets were obtained from all 30 or so donors.

Each donor gave one peripheral blood draw, averaging approximately 110 mL, which was collected into heparinised tubes. Naive, central memory, regulatory and stem cell-like memory CD4+ T cells were sorted on a BD FACSAria II using a panel including CD45RO, CCR7, CD25, CD127, CD95 and CD27. Purity was above 95% for every sorted population. PBMCs were separated immediately by Lymphoprep density gradient centrifugation and were stained directly, without being cultured. To minimize batch effects, samples were stained and sorted in pairs, one healthy donor with one patient per experiment. Only a few counts were recorded for this clone. Its cognate antigen has yet to be identified. Base qualities are not recorded, but no much larger clone differs from it by a single base. There are 15 amino acids in the CDR3, from cysteine to phenylalanine inclusive. Of the read, only the CDR3 DNA is kept; its 45 bases are in frame from base 1. Reading the germline V gene gives CDR1 SGHTA and CDR2 FQGNSA. V drops 3 bases and J drops 1 base, leaving 12 bases in between.

Broad study findings and their caveats: Shorter templates might be favored by PCR, yet because patient and control samples were amplified and corrected together, any such skew would affect both groups equally. In all four CD4+ subsets, TCRB CDR3 length was moderately but significantly shorter in type 1 diabetes patients. Naive, central memory and regulatory TCRB repertoires appeared to be more similar among patients than among healthy donors. Because cDNA rather than genomic DNA was sequenced, highly expressing activated cells could have been over-represented, although no difference in activation and CD3 levels was found between groups. Patients with type 1 diabetes made fewer insertions and deleted more nucleotides at VDJ recombination sites, implying thymic rearrangement abnormalities. HLA sub-analyses involved small numbers of individuals, so any influence of HLA type on TCRB rearrangement remained unresolved.

The entire amount of isolated RNA was reverse transcribed using the High Capacity cDNA Reverse Transcription Kit, so the sequenced TCRB transcripts were expressed ones. Deep immunoSEQ sequencing was applied to naive, central memory and regulatory T cell samples, giving an average of about 3.6 million total reads per sample. After sorted cells were lysed in RLT buffer, RNA was extracted with DNase-treated RNeasy Micro or Mini kits, with the choice depending on cell number. To prevent cross-contamination, each cell subset was processed individually, whereas patient and healthy donor samples were processed jointly. Using the immunoSEQ multiplex PCR, TCRB sequences were amplified from cDNA into 87-bp fragments spanning the CDR3 region. Sequencing of the amplicons was done on the Illumina HiSeq platform. For the original study's pipeline: Synthetic template baselines were used to correct PCR bias computationally, reads within Hamming distance 2 were collapsed together, and singletons that could not be merged were discarded. Reads were aligned against IMGT so that V, D and J genes, CDR3 length and insertions or deletions at six rearrangement sites could be assigned. Within each subset, clonotype counts were normalized to sorted cell number, and only after that were true diversity and Gini coefficients computed with the tcR R package. The overlap coefficient, calculated on TCRB nucleotide sequences, was used to quantify repertoire sharing. Out-of-frame TCRB sequences from naive cells were analyzed to stand in for the pre-selection repertoire. TCRdb limited this immuneACCESS table to in-frame rearrangements with V and J called. A share of clones is missing; checked studies link under half to unresolved V genes, and the rest is unexplained. V and J calls and clone size come straight from that table; D and trimming were deduced from the DNA. The sample profile shows more than 550,000 clones; about 14% of them were found once. The ten largest clones take up approximately 0.039% of the sample.

Sequencing was performed on naive CD4+ T cells from blood. Reading the label with the study, this specimen's cell subset or site is: true naive CD4+ T cells. The sequence was collected from a man in his late teens or twenties with type 1 diabetes. The receptor chain draws on TRBV7-2 and TRBJ1-1; the D gene is possibly TRBD1, with 6 bases matching. CDR3 reads: CASSFLGQTNTEAFF. The nucleotide sequence is TGTGCCAGCAGCTTCCTAGGACAGACGAACACTGAAGCTTTCTTT.